This passage covers 3 T cell receptor beta chains from one sample sequenced in a study of cytomegalovirus exposure and HLA in healthy donors. This PCR relied on a set of 60 Vbeta primers and 13 Jbeta primers. Clones were read by immunoSEQ multiplex PCR, and TCRdb kept only the in-frame ones, dropping some. Here the sample spans about 150,000 clones, roughly 87% being singletons. The sample consisted of PBMCs. These receptor sequences come from a woman in her thirties or forties in good health and CMV-seronegative.

The chain recombines TRBV19 with TRBJ1-4; D is possibly TRBD1 (6 bases). CDR3 length: 15 amino acids. V shed 5 bases and J shed 1 base, with 11 bases lying between them. Germline lookup yields CDR1 LNHDA and CDR2 SQIVND (reference sequence). DNA of the CDR3: TGTGCCAGTAGTGATGGGACACTAACTAATGAAAAACTGTTTTTT. This translates into CASSDGTLTNEKLFF.

This chain joins TRBV5-4 and TRBJ2-2; 7 bases line up with TRBD2. The CDR3 extends over 15 amino acids. V lost 2 bases and J lost 5; bases outside the gene matches: 6. Germline V gives CDR1 SGHNT, CDR2 YYREEE (reference sequence). CDR3 coding DNA: TGTGCCAGCAGCTTCAGACTAGCAGATACCGGGGAGCTGTTTTTT. This encodes CASSFRLADTGELFF.

About this clone: Other DNA sequences in this specimen translate into the identical CDR3. This chain uses TRBV9 with TRBJ2-1; TRBD2 matches at 12 bases. V was pared by 0 bases and J by 7 bases, with 2 bases of the junction left unmatched. Germline assignment: CDR1 SGDLS and CDR2 YYNGEE. This CDR3 comprises 15 residues. The CDR3, as DNA: TGTGCCAGCAGCGTAGGGACTAGCGGGGATAATGAGCAGTTCTTC. Amino acids: CASSVGTSGDNEQFF.